There are many counts of the clone carrying this TCR beta chain. An end of the junction does not agree with germline; a read error may underlie this. The data originate from a study of CD8 T cells in ankylosing spondylitis. The CDR3 has 12 residues. Germline CDR1 SGHAT, CDR2 FQNNGV. In TCRdb, the 5' RACE reads were re-called with MiXCR into one record per CDR3 protein. The table includes about 36,000 distinct CDR3 sequences, roughly 12% detected once. This chain joins TRBV11-2 and TRBJ2-7; D ambiguous. Material for sequencing was synovial fluid, either unsorted or a sorted T cell fraction (not recorded which). The sequence was obtained from a male donor with ankylosing spondylitis. CDR3 sequence reads: CASSLISHEQYF. The CDR3 DNA reads TGTGCCAGCAGCTTAATCTCCCACGAGCAGTACTTC.